This T cell receptor beta chain was retrieved from a study of T cell responses to AZD1222 COVID-19 vaccine listed by TCRdb under 2021. For the study in its entirety: Because spike-specific TCR depth and breadth did not differ between the two schedules, AZD1222 recipients who got a second dose at roughly 4 weeks were pooled with those who got a second dose at roughly 12 weeks. A total of under 250 trial participants underwent TCR sequencing, of whom 200 to 220 had received two doses of AZD1222 and 26 had received two doses of the MenACWY control vaccine. Enrollment into the trials was organized by age into subgroups of 18-55, 56-69 and 70-plus years, and those subgroups contained roughly 150, 30 and 60 TCR-sequenced participants, respectively. Beyond this particular receptor, the publication reports: Because no samples from the day 14 peak response were available, repertoires could be characterized only after the peak T cell response. Conclusions about previously exposed vaccinees are limited, since just five to seven AZD1222 recipients were seropositive for SARS-CoV-2 at baseline. The whole spike protein was spanned by vaccine-associated CD4 TCRs, and dominant responses were seen in regions 160-218 and 743-854. After two AZD1222 doses, both the breadth and the depth of spike-specific TCRs were significantly higher than at day 0 and than in MenACWY recipients. Reportedly, close to half of the unique spike-specific TCRs recognized epitopes lying outside the regions that are mutated in the B.1.351 and B.1.1.7 variants. In the small 56-69-year group, the increase in depth fell short of significance, most likely because of low power. Participants were mostly white British and included more females than males, and it was suggested by the authors that clonal diversity may have been underestimated.

This sample's time point label indicates: baseline before first vaccination. The vaccinee samples were drawn from two UK trials, COV001 and COV002, one of which was a single-blind randomized controlled phase 2/3 trial testing AZD1222 (ChAdOx1 nCoV-19) in healthy adults. For TCRbeta chain sequencing, PBMC samples from trial participants were taken at day 0 and at day 28 after the second dose. Spanning cysteine to phenylalanine, the CDR3 consists of 13 amino acids. The retained sequence is limited to the CDR3, 39 bases, with the frame set at the first base. Trimming takes 5 bases from V and 6 bases from J, and the germline ends sit 13 bases apart. From a lookup of the germline V gene (reference sequence), CDR1 and CDR2 are LNHDA and SQIVND. With respect to this clone: Its antigen remains unidentified. The input lacks base qualities; no much larger clone sits a single base away.

The CDR3 regions of human TCRbeta chains were subjected to immunosequencing. Concerning the study's data processing: TCRs in the repertoires were matched against a reference library of SARS-CoV-2-specific TCRs that had been generated with the MIRA antigen-specificity platform. Breadth was defined as the fraction of unique TCRs that were SARS-CoV-2-associated. Depth was defined as the fraction of total T cells that were SARS-CoV-2-associated. Using the MIRA data, every spike-specific TCR was mapped to the spike region that the TCR reacted to and assigned to either a CD4 or a CD8 class. Log10-transformed breadth and depth values were compared by one-way ANOVA with Sidak's multiple comparisons tests. TCRdb mirrors the immuneACCESS table, restricted to in-frame sequences. Some clones are absent from its copies; in checked studies, under half trace to an unresolved V gene, and the reason for the others is unknown. V, J and clone size derive from that table, while D and trimming were established from the DNA sequence. Across this sample there are about 150,000 clones, with under 95% seen only once. Approximately 5.3% of the sample lies in the top ten.

Source: peripheral blood, taken on day 0 of AZD1222 vaccination. The TCR comes from an adult in good health. The rearrangement joined TRBV19 to TRBJ1-1; the D gene is perhaps TRBD1, from 6 matching bases. The DNA reads as follows: TGTGCCAGTAGTCACAGGGATCGGGCTGAAGCTTTCTTT. This gives the protein CASSHRDRAEAFF. This CDR3, with the reference TRBV19 and TRBJ1-1 proteins standing in past its ends, gives the full variable domain DGGITQSPKYLFRKEGQNVTLSCEQNLNHDAMYWYRQDPGQGLRLIYYSQIVNDFQKGDIAEGYSVSREKKESFPLTVTSAQKNPTAFYLCASSHRDRAEAFFGQGTRLTVV.